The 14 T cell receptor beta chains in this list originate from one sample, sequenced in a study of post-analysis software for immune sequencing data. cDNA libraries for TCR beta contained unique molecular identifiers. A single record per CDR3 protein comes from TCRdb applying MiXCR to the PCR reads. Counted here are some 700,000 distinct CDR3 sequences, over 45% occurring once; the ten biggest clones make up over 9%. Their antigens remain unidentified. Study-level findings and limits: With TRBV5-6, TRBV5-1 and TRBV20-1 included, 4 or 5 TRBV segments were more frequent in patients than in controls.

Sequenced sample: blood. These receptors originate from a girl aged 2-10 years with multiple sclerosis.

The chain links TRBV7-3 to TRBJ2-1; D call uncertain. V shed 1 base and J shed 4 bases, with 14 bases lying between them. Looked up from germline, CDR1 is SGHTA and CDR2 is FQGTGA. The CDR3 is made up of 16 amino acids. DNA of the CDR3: TGTGCCAGCAGCTTAAACGCACTGCTGACTTACAATGAGCAGTTCTTC. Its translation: CASSLNALLTYNEQFF.

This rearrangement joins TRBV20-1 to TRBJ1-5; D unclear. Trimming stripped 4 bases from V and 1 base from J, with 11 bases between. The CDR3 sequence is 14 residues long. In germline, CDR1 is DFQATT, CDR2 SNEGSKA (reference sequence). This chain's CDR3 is CSAIDKFSNQPQHF. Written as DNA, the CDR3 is TGCAGTGCTATAGATAAGTTCAGCAATCAGCCCCAGCATTTT.

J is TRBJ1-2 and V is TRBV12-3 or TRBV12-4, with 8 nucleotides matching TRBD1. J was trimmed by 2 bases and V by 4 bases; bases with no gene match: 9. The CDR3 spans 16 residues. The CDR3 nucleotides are TGTGCCAGCAGTTGGGGCAGGGGGCGAGGAAACTATGGCTACACCTTC. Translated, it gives CASSWGRGRGNYGYTF.

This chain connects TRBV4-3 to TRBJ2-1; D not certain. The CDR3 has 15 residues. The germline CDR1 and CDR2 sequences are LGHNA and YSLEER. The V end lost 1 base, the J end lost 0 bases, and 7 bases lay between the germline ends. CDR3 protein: CASSQVAGSYNEQFF. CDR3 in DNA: TGCGCCAGCAGCCAAGTGGCCGGCTCCTACAATGAGCAGTTCTTC.

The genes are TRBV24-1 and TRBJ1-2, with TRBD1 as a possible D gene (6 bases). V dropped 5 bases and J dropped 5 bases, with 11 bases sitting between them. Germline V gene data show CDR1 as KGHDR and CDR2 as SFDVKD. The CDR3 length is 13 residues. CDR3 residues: CATSGRGYYGYTF. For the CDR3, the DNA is TGTGCCACCAGTGGCAGGGGATATTATGGCTACACCTTC.

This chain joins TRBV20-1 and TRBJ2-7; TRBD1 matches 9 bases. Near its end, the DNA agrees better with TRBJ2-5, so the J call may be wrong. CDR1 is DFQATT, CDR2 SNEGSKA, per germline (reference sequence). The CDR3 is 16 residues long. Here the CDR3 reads CSAPVGTGTGTKTQYF. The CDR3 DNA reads TGCAGTGCTCCAGTGGGAACCGGGACAGGGACTAAGACCCAGTACTTC.

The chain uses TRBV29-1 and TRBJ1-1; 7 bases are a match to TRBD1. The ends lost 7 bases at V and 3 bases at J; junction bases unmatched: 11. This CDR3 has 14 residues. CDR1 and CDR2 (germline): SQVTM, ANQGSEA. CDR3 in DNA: TGCAGCGCGGAATCCGGGACAGCTTACACTGAAGCTTTCTTT. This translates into CSAESGTAYTEAFF.

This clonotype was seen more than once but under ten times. The CDR3 here is CSARPPQRSQETQYF. DNA of the CDR3: TGCAGTGCTAGACCCCCGCAGCGGAGCCAAGAGACCCAGTACTTC. V usage is TRBV20-1 and J usage is TRBJ2-5; D is possibly TRBD2 (5 bases). The CDR3 length is 15 residues. In germline, CDR1 is DFQATT, CDR2 SNEGSKA (reference sequence). V dropped 2 bases and J dropped 1 base, with 14 bases sitting between them.

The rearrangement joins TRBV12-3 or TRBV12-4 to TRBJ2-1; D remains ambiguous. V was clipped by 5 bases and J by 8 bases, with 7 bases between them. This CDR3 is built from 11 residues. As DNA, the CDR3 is TGTGCCAGCAGTCGTACGTATGAGCAGTTCTTC. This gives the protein CASSRTYEQFF.

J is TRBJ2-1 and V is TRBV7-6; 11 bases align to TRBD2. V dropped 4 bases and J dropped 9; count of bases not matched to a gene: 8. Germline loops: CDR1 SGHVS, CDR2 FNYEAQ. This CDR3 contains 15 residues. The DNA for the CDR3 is TGTGCCAGCAGCTCTAATAGCGGGGGGGCCGTTGAGCAGTTCTTC. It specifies CASSSNSGGAVEQFF. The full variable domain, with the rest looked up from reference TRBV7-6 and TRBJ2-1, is GAGVSQSPRYKVTKRGQDVALRCDPISGHVSLYWYRQALGQGPEFLTYFNYEAQQDKSGLPNDRFSAERPEGSISTLTIQRTEQRDSAMYRCASSSNSGGAVEQFFGPGTRLTVL.

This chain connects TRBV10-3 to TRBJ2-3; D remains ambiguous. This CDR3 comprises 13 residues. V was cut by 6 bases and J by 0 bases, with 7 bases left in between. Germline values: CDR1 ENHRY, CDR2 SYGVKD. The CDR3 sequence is CAIRVDSTDTQYF. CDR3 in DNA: TGTGCCATCAGAGTGGACAGCACAGATACGCAGTATTTT.

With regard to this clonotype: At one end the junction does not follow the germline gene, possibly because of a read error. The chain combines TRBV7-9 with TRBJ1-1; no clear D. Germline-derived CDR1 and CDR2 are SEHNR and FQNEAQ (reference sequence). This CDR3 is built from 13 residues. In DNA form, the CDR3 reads TGTGCCTGCAGCTTCGGGAAGGGAACTGAAGCTTTCTTT. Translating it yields CACSFGKGTEAFF.

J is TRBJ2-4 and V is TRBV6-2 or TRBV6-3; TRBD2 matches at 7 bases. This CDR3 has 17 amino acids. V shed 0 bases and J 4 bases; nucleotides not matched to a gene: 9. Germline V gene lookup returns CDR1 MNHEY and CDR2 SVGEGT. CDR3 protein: CASSYSRSGEGKNIQYF. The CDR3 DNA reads TGTGCCAGCAGTTACTCGAGGTCGGGGGAGGGGAAAAACATTCAGTACTTC.

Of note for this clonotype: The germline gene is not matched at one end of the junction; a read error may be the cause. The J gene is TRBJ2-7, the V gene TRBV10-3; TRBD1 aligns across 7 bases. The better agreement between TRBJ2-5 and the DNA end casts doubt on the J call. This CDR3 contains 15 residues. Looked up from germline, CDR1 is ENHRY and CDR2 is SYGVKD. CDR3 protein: CAINEKGARKETQYF. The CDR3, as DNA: TGTGCCATCAATGAGAAGGGGGCTCGGAAGGAGACCCAGTACTTC.